This note documents a single TCR beta chain sequence. The antigen is unknown. The data are from a study of T cell responses to AZD1222 COVID-19 vaccine. Looking at the study overall: Second-dose recipients at about 4 or about 12 weeks were treated as one pooled group.

The CDR3 is made up of 16 amino acids. Here immunoSEQ multiplex PCR was the method, and the copy in TCRdb shows in-frame clones only, minus some. Here the sample spans under 200,000 clones, roughly 94% being singletons. Study-wide results and caveats: Donors, mostly white British, included more females; clonal diversity was possibly underestimated. Spike-specific TCR breadth and depth were elevated following two AZD1222 doses.

This receptor was obtained from an adult in good health. The source was peripheral blood, collected on day 0 of AZD1222 vaccination. The rearrangement joins TRBV21-1 to TRBJ2-7; TRBD2 is the table's D call, not checked against the DNA. TRBV21-1 is given as a pseudogene. For the CDR3, the DNA is TGTGCCAGCAGAACCACAACTGGGAAGAGGAGGGGCGAGCAGTACTTC. Translation gives CASRTTTGKRRGEQYF.